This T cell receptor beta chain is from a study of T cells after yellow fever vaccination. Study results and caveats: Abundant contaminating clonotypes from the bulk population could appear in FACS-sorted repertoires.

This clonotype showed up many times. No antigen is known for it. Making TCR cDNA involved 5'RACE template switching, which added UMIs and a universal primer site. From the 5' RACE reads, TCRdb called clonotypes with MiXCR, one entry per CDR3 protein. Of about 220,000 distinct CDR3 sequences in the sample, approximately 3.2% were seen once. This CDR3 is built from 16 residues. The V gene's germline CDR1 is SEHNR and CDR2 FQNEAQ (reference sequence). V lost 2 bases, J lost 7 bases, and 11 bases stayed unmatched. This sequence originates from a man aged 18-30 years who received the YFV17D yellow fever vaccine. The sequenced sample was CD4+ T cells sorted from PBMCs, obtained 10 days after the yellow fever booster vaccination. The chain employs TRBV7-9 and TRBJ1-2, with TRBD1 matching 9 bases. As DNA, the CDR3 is TGTGCCAGCAGCTTACAAAAAAGTACAGGGGGCGGTGGCTACACCTTC. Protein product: CASSLQKSTGGGGYTF.